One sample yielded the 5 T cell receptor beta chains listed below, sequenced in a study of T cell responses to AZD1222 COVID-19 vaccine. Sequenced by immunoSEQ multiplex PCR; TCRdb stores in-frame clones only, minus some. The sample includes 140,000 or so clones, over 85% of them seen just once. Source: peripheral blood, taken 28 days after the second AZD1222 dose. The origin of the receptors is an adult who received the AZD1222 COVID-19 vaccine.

CDR3 in DNA: TGTGCCATCAGTGAGCCGGACAGGGGAGAGACCCAGTACTTC. The encoded protein is CAISEPDRGETQYF. The V gene is TRBV10-3, the J gene TRBJ2-5, with 9 bases that match TRBD1. The germline V gene has CDR1 ENHRY and CDR2 SYGVKD. The CDR3 extends over 14 amino acids. The J segment lost 4 bases and the V segment lost 2 bases, leaving 2 bases of the junction unmatched.

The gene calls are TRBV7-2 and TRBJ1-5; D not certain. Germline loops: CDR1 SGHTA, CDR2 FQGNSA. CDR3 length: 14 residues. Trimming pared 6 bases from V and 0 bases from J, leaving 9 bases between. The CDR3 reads CASSPGYSNQPQHF. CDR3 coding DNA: TGTGCCAGCAGTCCAGGATATAGCAATCAGCCCCAGCATTTT.

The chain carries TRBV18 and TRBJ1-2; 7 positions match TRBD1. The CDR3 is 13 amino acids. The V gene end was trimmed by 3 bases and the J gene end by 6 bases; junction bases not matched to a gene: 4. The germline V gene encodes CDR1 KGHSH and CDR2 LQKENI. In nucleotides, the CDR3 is TGTGCCAGCTCACCGGGTAGGGGGCATGGCTACACCTTC. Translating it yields CASSPGRGHGYTF.

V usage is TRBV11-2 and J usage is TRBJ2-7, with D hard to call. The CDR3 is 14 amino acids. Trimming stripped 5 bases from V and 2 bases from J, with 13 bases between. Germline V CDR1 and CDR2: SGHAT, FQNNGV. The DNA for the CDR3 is TGTGCCAGCAGCCCTACTCCTGGGGCCTACGAGCAGTACTTC. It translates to CASSPTPGAYEQYF.

CDR3 in DNA: TGCGCCAGCAGGCCAGGGGGTATGGACACTGAAGCTTTCTTT. Its translation: CASRPGGMDTEAFF. The chain combines TRBV5-1 with TRBJ1-1, with 7 bases matching TRBD1. Germline V lookup: CDR1 SGHRS, CDR2 YFSETQ. The CDR3 runs 14 residues. Trimming took 5 bases from V and 3 from J; bases not matched to a gene: 7.